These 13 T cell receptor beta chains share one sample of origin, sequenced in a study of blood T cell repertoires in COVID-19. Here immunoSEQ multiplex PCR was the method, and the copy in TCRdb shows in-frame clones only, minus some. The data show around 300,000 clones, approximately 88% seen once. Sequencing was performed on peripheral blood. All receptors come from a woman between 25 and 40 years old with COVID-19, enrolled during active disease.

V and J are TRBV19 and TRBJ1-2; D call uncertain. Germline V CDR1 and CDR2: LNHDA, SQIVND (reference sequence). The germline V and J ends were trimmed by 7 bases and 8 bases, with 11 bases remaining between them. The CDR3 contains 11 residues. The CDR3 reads CASKDDIGYTF. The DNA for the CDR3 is TGTGCCAGTAAGGATGACATAGGCTACACCTTC. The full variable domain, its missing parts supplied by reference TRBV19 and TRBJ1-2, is DGGITQSPKYLFRKEGQNVTLSCEQNLNHDAMYWYRQDPGQGLRLIYYSQIVNDFQKGDIAEGYSVSREKKESFPLTVTSAQKNPTAFYLCASKDDIGYTFGSGTRLTVV.

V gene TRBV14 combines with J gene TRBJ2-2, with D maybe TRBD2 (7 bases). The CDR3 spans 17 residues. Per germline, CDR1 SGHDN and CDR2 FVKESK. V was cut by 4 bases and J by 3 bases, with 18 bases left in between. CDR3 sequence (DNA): TGTGCCAGCAGCCCTTTATTCGGGGGGCCCGACACCGGGGAGCTGTTTTTT. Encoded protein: CASSPLFGGPDTGELFF.

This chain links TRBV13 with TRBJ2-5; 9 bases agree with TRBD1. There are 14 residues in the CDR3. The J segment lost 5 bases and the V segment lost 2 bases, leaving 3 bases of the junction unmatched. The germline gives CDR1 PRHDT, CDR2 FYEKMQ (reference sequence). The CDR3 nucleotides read TGTGCCAGCAGCTTAACAGGGGGCGATGAGACCCAGTACTTC. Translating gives CASSLTGGDETQYF.

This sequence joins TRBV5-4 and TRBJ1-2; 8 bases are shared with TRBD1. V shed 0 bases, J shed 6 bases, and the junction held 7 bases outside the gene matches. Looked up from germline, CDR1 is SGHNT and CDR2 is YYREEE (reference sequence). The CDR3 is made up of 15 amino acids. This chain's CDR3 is CASSLVGQGPDGYTF. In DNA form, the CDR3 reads TGTGCCAGCAGCTTGGTAGGACAGGGTCCCGATGGCTACACCTTC.

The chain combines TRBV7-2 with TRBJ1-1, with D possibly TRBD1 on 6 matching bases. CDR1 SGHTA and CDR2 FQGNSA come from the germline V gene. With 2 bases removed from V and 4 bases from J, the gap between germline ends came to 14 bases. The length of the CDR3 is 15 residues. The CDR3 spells CASSLRQAGVTEAFF. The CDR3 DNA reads TGTGCCAGCAGCTTAAGGCAGGCAGGGGTCACTGAAGCTTTCTTT.

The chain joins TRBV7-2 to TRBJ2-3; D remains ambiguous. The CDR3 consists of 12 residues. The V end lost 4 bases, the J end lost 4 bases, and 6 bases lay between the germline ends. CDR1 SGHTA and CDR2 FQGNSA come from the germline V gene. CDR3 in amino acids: CASSYQADTQYF. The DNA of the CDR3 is TGTGCCAGCAGCTACCAGGCAGATACGCAGTATTTT.

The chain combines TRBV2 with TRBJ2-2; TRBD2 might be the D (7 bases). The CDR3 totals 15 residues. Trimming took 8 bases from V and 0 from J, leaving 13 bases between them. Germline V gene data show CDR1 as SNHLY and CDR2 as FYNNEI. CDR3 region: CASGEGHANTGELFF. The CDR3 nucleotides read TGTGCCAGCGGGGAGGGACACGCGAACACCGGGGAGCTGTTTTTT.

The CDR3 coding sequence is TGTGCCAGCAGCGTCTCGGGACAGGGTCTCACTGAAGCTTTCTTT. Protein product: CASSVSGQGLTEAFF. The genes are TRBV9 and TRBJ1-1, with 9 bases lining up with TRBD1. CDR3 size: 15 residues. V dropped 2 bases and J dropped 4; count of bases not matched to a gene: 6. CDR1 SGDLS and CDR2 YYNGEE come from the germline V gene.

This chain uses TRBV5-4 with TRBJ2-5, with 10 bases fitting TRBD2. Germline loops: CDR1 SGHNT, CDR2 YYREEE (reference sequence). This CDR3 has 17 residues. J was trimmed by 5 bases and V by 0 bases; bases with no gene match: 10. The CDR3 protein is CASSLDNRLAGAETQYF. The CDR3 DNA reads TGTGCCAGCAGCTTGGATAACAGGCTAGCGGGGGCTGAGACCCAGTACTTC.

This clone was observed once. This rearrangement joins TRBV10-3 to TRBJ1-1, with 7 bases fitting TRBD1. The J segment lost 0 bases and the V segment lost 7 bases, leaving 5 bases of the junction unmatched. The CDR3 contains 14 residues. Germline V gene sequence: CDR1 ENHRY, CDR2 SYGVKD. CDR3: CAIKGTEMNTEAFF. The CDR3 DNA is TGTGCCATCAAGGGGACAGAGATGAACACTGAAGCTTTCTTT.

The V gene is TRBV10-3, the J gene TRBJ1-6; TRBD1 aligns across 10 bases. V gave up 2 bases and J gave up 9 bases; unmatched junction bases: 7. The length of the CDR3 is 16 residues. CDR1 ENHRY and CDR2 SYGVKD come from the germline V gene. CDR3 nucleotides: TGTGCCATCAGTGAGAGGGGGGGACAGGGGAGTTCACCCCTCCACTTT. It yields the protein CAISERGGQGSSPLHF.

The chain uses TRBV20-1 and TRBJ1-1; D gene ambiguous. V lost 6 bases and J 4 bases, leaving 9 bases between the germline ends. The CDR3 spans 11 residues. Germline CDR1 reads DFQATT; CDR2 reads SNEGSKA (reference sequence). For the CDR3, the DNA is TGCAGTGCCCGACTCGGCACTGAAGCTTTCTTT. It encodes CSARLGTEAFF.

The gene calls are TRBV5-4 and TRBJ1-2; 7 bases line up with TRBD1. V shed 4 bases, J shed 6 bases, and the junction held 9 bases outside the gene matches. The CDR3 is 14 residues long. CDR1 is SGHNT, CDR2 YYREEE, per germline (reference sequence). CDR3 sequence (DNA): TGTGCCAGCAGCCCTACAGGGGTAGACGATGGCTACACCTTC. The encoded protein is CASSPTGVDDGYTF.